This paragraph reports one T cell receptor (beta chain). These data originate in a study of T-cell reconstitution after alpha-beta-depleted transplantation in children. The CDR3 totals 13 residues. Germline V CDR1 and CDR2: KGHDR, SFDVKD. Preparation of the TCRbeta library was carried out with unique molecular identifiers. MiXCR, run by TCRdb on the PCR reads, gives a single entry per CDR3 protein. In the table there are 230,000 or so distinct CDR3 sequences, 12% of which are singletons. Sequenced material: PBMCs from the stem cell graft donor, taken from the stem cell graft. This TCR was sampled from a human donor who donated a stem cell graft to a child with acute lymphoblastic leukemia. V usage is TRBV24-1 and J usage is TRBJ2-7; D gene uncertain. The CDR3 reads CGASDLPFHEQYF. For the CDR3, the DNA is TGTGGGGCCAGTGATTTGCCCTTCCACGAGCAGTACTTC.